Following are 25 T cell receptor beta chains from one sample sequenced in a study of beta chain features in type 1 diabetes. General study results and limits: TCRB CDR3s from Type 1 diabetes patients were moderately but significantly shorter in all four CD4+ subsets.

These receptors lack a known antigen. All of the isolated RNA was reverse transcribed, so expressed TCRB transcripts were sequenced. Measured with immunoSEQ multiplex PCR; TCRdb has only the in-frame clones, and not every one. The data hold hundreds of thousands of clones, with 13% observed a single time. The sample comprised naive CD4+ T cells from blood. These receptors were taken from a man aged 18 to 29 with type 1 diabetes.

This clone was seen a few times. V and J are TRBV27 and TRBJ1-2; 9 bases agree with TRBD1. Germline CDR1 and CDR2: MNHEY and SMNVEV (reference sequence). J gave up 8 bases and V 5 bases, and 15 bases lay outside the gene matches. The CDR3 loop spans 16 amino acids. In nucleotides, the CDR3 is TGTGCCAGCAGTACGCTCGGGACAGGGCTGGAGAAGGGCTACACCTTC. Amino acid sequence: CASSTLGTGLEKGYTF.

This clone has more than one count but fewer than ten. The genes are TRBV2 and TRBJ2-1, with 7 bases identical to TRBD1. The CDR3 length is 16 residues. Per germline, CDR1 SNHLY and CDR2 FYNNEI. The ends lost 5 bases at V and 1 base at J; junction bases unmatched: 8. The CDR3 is CASSPLGTESYNEQFF. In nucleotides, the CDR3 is TGTGCCAGCAGTCCACTTGGGACAGAGTCCTACAATGAGCAGTTCTTC. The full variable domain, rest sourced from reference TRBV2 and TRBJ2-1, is EPEVTQTPSHQVTQMGQEVILRCVPISNHLYFYWYRQILGQKVEFLVSFYNNEISEKSEIFDDQFSVERPDGSNFTLKIRSTKLEDSAMYFCASSPLGTESYNEQFFGPGTRLTVL.

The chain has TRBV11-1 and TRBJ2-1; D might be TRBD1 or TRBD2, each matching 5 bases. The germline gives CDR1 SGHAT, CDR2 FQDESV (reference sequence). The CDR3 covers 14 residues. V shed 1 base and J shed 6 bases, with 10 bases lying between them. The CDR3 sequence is CASSLGQRANEQFF. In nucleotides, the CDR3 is TGTGCCAGCAGCTTAGGACAGAGGGCCAATGAGCAGTTCTTC.

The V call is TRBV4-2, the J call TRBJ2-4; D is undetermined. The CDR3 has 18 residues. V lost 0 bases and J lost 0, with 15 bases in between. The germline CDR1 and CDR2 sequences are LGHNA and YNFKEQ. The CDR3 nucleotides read TGTGCCAGCAGCCAAGAGGCTTTAAGCGTTCTAGCCAAAAACATTCAGTACTTC. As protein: CASSQEALSVLAKNIQYF.

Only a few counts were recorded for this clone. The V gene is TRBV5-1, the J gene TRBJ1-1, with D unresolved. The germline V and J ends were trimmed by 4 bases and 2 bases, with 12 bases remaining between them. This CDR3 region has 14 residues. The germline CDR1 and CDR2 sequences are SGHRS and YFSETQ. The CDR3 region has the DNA TGCGCCAGCAGCCACCAGGTGACTAACACTGAAGCTTTCTTT. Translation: CASSHQVTNTEAFF. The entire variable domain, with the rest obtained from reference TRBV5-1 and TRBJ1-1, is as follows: KAGVTQTPRYLIKTRGQQVTLSCSPISGHRSVSWYQQTPGQGLQFLFEYFSETQRNKGNFPGRFSGRQFSNSRSEMNVSTLELGDSALYLCASSHQVTNTEAFFGQGTRLTVV.

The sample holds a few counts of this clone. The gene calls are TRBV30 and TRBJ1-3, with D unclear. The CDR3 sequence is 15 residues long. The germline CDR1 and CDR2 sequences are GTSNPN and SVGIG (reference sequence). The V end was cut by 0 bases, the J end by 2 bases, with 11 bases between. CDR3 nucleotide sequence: TGTGCCTGGAGTGTGGGTCCTCTAACTGGAAACACCATATATTTT. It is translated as CAWSVGPLTGNTIYF.

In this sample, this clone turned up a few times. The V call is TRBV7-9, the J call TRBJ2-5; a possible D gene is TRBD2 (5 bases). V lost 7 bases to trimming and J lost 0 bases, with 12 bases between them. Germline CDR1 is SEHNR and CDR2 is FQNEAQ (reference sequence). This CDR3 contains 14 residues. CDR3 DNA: TGTGCCAGCACTCCGGACTGGGACCAAGAGACCCAGTACTTC. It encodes CASTPDWDQETQYF. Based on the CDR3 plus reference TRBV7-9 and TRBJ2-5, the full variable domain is DTGVSQNPRHKITKRGQNVTFRCDPISEHNRLYWYRQTLGQGPEFLTYFQNEAQLEKSRLLSDRFSAERPKGSFSTLEIQRTEQGDSAMYLCASTPDWDQETQYFGPGTRLLVL.

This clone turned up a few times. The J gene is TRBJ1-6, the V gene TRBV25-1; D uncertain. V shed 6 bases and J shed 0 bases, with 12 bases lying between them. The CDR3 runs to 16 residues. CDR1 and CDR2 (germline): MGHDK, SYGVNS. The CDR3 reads CASSGSGSSYNSPLHF. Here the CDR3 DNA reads TGTGCCAGCAGCGGCAGTGGGAGCTCCTATAATTCACCCCTCCACTTT.

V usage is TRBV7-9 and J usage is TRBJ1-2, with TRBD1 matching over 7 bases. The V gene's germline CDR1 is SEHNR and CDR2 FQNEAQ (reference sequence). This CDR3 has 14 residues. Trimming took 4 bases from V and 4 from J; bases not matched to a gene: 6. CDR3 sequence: CASSSQGTVYGYTF. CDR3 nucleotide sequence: TGTGCCAGCAGCTCCCAGGGGACAGTCTATGGCTACACCTTC.

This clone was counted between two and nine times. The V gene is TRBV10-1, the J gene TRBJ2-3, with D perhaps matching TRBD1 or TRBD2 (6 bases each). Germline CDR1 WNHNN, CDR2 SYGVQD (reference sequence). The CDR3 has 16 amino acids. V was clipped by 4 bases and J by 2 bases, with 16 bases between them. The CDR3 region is CASSVRLRGDTDTQYF. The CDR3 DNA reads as TGCGCCAGCAGTGTTCGTCTTAGGGGGGACACAGATACGCAGTATTTT.

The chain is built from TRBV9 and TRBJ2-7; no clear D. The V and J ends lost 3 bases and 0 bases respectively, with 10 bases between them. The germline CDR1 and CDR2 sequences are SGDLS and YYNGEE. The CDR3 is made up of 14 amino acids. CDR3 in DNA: TGTGCCAGCAGCGCGGAGTCGAGCTCCTACGAGCAGTACTTC. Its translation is CASSAESSSYEQYF.

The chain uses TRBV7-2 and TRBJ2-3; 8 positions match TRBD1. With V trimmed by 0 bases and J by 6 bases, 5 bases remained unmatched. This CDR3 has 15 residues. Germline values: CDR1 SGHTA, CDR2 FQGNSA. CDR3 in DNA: TGTGCCAGCAGCTTAGCGTGGACAGGGACGGATACGCAGTATTTT. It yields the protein CASSLAWTGTDTQYF. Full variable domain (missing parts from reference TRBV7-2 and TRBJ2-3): GAGVSQSPSNKVTEKGKDVELRCDPISGHTALYWYRQSLGQGLEFLIYFQGNSAPDKSGLPSDRFSAERTGGSVSTLTIQRTQQEDSAVYLCASSLAWTGTDTQYFGPGTRLTVL.

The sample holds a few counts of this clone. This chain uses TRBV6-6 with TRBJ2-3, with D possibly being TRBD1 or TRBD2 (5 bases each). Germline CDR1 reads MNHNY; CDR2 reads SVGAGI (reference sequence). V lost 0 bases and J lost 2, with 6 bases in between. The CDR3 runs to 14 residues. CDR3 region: CASSYSGDTDTQYF. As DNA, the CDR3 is TGTGCCAGCAGTTACTCGGGGGACACAGATACGCAGTATTTT.

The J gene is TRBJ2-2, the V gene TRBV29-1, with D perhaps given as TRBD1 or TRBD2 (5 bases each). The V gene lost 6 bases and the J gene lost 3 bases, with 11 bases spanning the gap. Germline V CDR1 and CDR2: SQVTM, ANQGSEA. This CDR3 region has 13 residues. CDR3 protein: CSVRGDDTGELFF. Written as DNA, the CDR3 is TGCAGCGTCCGAGGGGACGACACCGGGGAGCTGTTTTTT.

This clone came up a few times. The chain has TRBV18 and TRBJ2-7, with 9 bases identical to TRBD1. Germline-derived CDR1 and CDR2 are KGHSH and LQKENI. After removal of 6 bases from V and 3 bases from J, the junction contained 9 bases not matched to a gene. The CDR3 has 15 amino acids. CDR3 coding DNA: TGTGCCAGCTCCCGGGACAGGGAGTATAGCTACGAGCAGTACTTC. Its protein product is CASSRDREYSYEQYF.

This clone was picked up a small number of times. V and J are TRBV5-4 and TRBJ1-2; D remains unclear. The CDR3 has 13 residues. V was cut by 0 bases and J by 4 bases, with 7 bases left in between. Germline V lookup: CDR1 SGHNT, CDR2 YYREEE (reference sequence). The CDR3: CASSLVGSYGYTF. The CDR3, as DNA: TGTGCCAGCAGCTTGGTAGGGAGCTATGGCTACACCTTC.

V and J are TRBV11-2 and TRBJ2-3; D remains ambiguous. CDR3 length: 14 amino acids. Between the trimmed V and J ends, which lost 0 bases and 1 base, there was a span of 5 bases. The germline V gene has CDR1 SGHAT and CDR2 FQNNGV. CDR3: CASSLEARTDTQYF. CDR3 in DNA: TGTGCCAGCAGCTTAGAGGCGCGCACAGATACGCAGTATTTT.

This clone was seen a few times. CDR3 loop: CAWSGGGTDTQYF. The CDR3 region has the DNA TGTGCCTGGAGCGGGGGGGGCACAGATACGCAGTATTTT. V is TRBV30 and J is TRBJ2-3; 8 bases line up with TRBD2. The V gene's germline CDR1 is GTSNPN and CDR2 SVGIG (reference sequence). The CDR3 covers 13 residues. V shed 3 bases and J 1 base; nucleotides not matched to a gene: 0.

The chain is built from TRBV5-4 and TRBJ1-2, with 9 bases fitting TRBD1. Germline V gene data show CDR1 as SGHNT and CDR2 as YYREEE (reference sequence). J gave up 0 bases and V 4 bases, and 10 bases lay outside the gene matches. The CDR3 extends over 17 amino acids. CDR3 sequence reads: CASSPGQGVPANYGYTF. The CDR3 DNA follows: TGTGCCAGCAGCCCGGGACAGGGAGTCCCAGCTAACTATGGCTACACCTTC.

CDR3 residues: CASSATGQKNTGELFF. CDR3 coding DNA: TGCGCCAGCAGCGCCACGGGACAGAAGAACACCGGGGAGCTGTTTTTT. The chain carries TRBV5-1 and TRBJ2-2; TRBD1 aligns across 7 bases. J lost 1 base, V lost 4 bases, and 7 bases had no gene match. This CDR3 contains 16 residues. From germline, CDR1 is SGHRS and CDR2 YFSETQ.

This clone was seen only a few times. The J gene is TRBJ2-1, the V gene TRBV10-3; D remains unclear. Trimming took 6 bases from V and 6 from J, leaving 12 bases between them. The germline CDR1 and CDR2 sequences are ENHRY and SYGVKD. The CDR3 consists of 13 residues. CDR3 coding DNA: TGTGCCATCAGCCTCGATCCACTCAATGAGCAGTTCTTC. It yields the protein CAISLDPLNEQFF.

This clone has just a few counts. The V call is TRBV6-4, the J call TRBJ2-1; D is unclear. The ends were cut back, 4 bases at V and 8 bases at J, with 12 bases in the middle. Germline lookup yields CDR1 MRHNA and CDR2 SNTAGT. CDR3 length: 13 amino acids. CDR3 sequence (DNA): TGTGCCAGCAGTGGTACACCCTGGGATGAGCAGTTCTTC. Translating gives CASSGTPWDEQFF.

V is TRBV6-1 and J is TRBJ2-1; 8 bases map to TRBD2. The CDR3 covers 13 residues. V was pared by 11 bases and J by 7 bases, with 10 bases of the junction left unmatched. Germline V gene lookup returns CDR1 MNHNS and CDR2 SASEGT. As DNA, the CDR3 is TGTGCCCACGTTACGAGCGGGGGAAATGAGCAGTTCTTC. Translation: CAHVTSGGNEQFF.

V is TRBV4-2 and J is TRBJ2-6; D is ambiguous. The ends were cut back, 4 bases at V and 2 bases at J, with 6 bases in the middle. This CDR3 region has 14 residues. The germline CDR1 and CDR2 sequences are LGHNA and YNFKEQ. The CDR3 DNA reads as TGTGCCAGCAGCCCCTCCACTGGGGCCAACGTCCTGACTTTC. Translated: CASSPSTGANVLTF.

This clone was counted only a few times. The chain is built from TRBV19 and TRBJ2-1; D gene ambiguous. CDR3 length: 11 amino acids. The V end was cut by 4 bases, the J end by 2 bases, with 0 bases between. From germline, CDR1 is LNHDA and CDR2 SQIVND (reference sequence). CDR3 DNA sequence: TGTGCCAGTAGTACCTACAATGAGCAGTTCTTC. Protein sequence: CASSTYNEQFF.